The 17 T cell receptor beta chains given below trace back to one sample, sequenced in a study of tumor-infiltrating lymphocytes in primary liver carcinoma. The authors took blood RNA from unsorted whole blood and also extracted germline DNA. A primer in the constant region served to generate TCR beta cDNA from roughly 520 ng of total RNA. Employing slightly modified ARM-PCR, three nested multiplex PCR rounds were run, and these gave rise to the TCR beta libraries. It was with TRBV1-TRBV30 forward primers and a C-beta reverse primer that the first two PCR rounds were run, at approximately 10 cycles each. TCRdb analysed the multiplex PCR reads with MiXCR anew, one entry per CDR3 protein. Of about 180,000 distinct CDR3 sequences in the sample, 60% were seen once. Sequenced: peripheral blood. The receptors derive from a man aged 35 to 55 with primary liver carcinoma and hepatitis B virus infection.

This clonotype was counted a few times. V and J are TRBV4-2 and TRBJ1-1; 8 bases fit TRBD1. The CDR3 spans 13 residues. Trimming at V came to 1 base and at J to 5 bases, leaving 0 bases not matched to a gene. Per the germline V gene, CDR1 is LGHNA and CDR2 is YNFKEQ. CDR3 nucleotide sequence: TGTGCCAGCAGCCAAGGACAGGGGACTGAAGCTTTCTTT. Translated, it gives CASSQGQGTEAFF.

Notes on this clonotype: This could be a read error, since a much larger clone is one nucleotide away. The V gene is TRBV13, the J gene TRBJ1-4; D unresolved. Germline CDR1 is PRHDT and CDR2 is FYEKMQ (reference sequence). Trimming pared 5 bases from V and 5 bases from J, leaving 12 bases between. The CDR3 covers 14 residues. The DNA of the CDR3 is TGTGCCAGCAGCGTCGGGAGTTTGAATGAAAAACTGTTTTTT. The encoded protein is CASSVGSLNEKLFF.

The chain joins TRBV28 to TRBJ2-7; D may correspond to TRBD1 or TRBD2 (6 bases each). The CDR3 has 14 amino acids. CDR1 is MDHEN and CDR2 is SYDVKM in the germline V gene. Trimming removed 5 bases from V and 6 bases from J, with 17 bases in between. The CDR3 region has the DNA TGTGCCAGCAGTCTCCCGGGCAGGGGACTCGAGCAGTACTTC. It encodes CASSLPGRGLEQYF.

This chain links TRBV4-2 with TRBJ2-1; 8 bases match TRBD2. The CDR3 length is 16 residues. The V segment lost 4 bases and the J segment 6 bases; nucleotides outside the gene matches: 11. Germline-derived CDR1 and CDR2 are LGHNA and YNFKEQ. The CDR3 DNA reads TGTGCCAGCAGCCGCCTCGGGAGGGCCGGGAGCAATGAGCAGTTCTTC. This translates into CASSRLGRAGSNEQFF.

The CDR3 DNA is TGTGCCAGCGGCAGGTTCAATGAGCAGTTCTTC. Residues: CASGRFNEQFF. V gene TRBV28 combines with J gene TRBJ2-1, with D unclear. CDR3 size: 11 residues. V was clipped by 8 bases and J by 6 bases, with 8 bases between them. Looked up from germline, CDR1 is MDHEN and CDR2 is SYDVKM.

This clonotype was seen many times. The genes are TRBV11-2 and TRBJ2-7; D may correspond to TRBD1 or TRBD2 (5 bases each). Germline CDR1 reads SGHAT; CDR2 reads FQNNGV. The V and J ends lost 5 bases and 3 bases respectively, with 14 bases between them. There are 14 residues in the CDR3. Here the CDR3 DNA reads TGTGCCAGCAGCCCGAGGGCAGGGTACTACGAGCAGTACTTC. Translation: CASSPRAGYYEQYF.

The genes are TRBV4-2 and TRBJ2-7; D unresolved. V was clipped by 4 bases and J by 3 bases, with 4 bases between them. This CDR3 region has 11 residues. Germline CDR1 and CDR2: LGHNA and YNFKEQ. CDR3 loop: CASSRDYEQYF. CDR3 coding DNA: TGTGCCAGCAGCCGGGACTACGAGCAGTACTTC.

Turning to this clonotype: At one end the junction does not follow the germline gene, possibly because of a read error. This chain connects TRBV11-2 to TRBJ1-1; D is perhaps TRBD1 (5 bases). CDR1 and CDR2 from the germline V gene are SGHAT and FQNNGV. The CDR3 consists of 14 residues. The CDR3 DNA reads as TGTGCCAGCAGCCTGGGGGTGATGAAAACTGAAGCTTTCTTT. It encodes CASSLGVMKTEAFF.

A remark on this clonotype: Germline is not matched at one junction end, which may reflect a read error. The chain is built from TRBV12-3 or TRBV12-4 and TRBJ1-4, with a weak D call TRBD1 (5 bases). CDR3 size: 13 residues. The CDR3 coding sequence is TGTACCAGCAGTTACCCAGGGAGCGAAAAACTGTTTTTT. Its translation: CTSSYPGSEKLFF.

This clonotype was detected once. The junction differs from germline at one of its ends, possibly a read error. The chain couples TRBV29-1 to TRBJ2-1, with unresolved D. From germline, CDR1 is SQVTM and CDR2 ANQGSEA. This CDR3 is 11 amino acids long. This CDR3 reads CSARSYNGQFF. The CDR3 DNA reads as TGCAGCGCCAGGAGCTACAATGGGCAGTTCTTC.

The chain carries TRBV6-5 and TRBJ2-2; possible D gene TRBD2, 6 bases. Germline CDR1 and CDR2: MNHEY and SVGAGI. Trimming took 1 base from V and 9 from J, leaving 18 bases between them. This CDR3 spans 16 amino acids. In DNA form, the CDR3 reads TGTGCCAGCAGTTACTTGGACTACACGGGGACCTGGGAGCTGTTTTTT. Its translation is CASSYLDYTGTWELFF.

In its sample, this clonotype was seen once. This sequence joins TRBV7-9 and TRBJ1-4; possibly TRBD1 for D (5 bases). Trimming shortened V by 5 bases and J by 8 bases, and 12 bases separated the two germline ends. Germline CDR1 and CDR2: SEHNR and FQNEAQ (reference sequence). CDR3 length equals 13 residues. The DNA of the CDR3 is TGTGCCAGCAGCGACTCGGGGGAAGAAAAACTGTTTTTT. Its translation is CASSDSGEEKLFF.

A few counts support this clonotype. The V call is TRBV14, the J call TRBJ2-1; no firm D call. The CDR3 is made up of 13 amino acids. Trimming shortened V by 2 bases and J by 4 bases, and 6 bases separated the two germline ends. Germline V gene data show CDR1 as SGHDN and CDR2 as FVKESK. The CDR3 here is CASSQNSYNEQFF. CDR3 coding DNA: TGTGCCAGCAGCCAAAACAGTTACAATGAGCAGTTCTTC.

Many counts were recorded for this clonotype. The chain links TRBV11-1 to TRBJ2-5; a weak D match, TRBD2 (6 bases). The CDR3 length is 16 residues. The V end was cut by 3 bases, the J end by 1 base, with 15 bases between. CDR1 SGHAT and CDR2 FQDESV come from the germline V gene (reference sequence). The DNA of the CDR3 is TGTGCCAGCAGCTTGGTAATAGCGGCTATCCAAGAGACCCAGTACTTC. Translating it yields CASSLVIAAIQETQYF. Together with reference TRBV11-1 and TRBJ2-5, the CDR3 gives the full variable domain: EAEVAQSPRYKITEKSQAVAFWCDPISGHATLYWYRQILGQGPELLVQFQDESVVDDSQLPKDRFSAERLKGVDSTLKIQPAELGDSAMYLCASSLVIAAIQETQYFGPGTRLLVL.

This clonotype was counted a few times. The V gene is TRBV4-2, the J gene TRBJ1-5, with D perhaps TRBD1 (5 bases). The V end was cut by 0 bases, the J end by 7 bases, with 13 bases between. The CDR3 loop spans 15 amino acids. Germline-derived CDR1 and CDR2 are LGHNA and YNFKEQ. CDR3 sequence reads: CASSQDPGAGQPQHF. The CDR3 DNA reads as TGTGCCAGCAGCCAAGATCCCGGGGCAGGGCAGCCCCAGCATTTT.

This rearrangement joins TRBV10-3 to TRBJ2-5, with 10 bases aligning to TRBD2. Germline lookup yields CDR1 ENHRY and CDR2 SYGVKD. There are 12 residues in the CDR3. V trimming: 7 bases; J trimming: 5 bases; junction bases outside the gene matches: 1. The CDR3 sequence: CAIKREGETQYF. DNA for the CDR3: TGTGCCATCAAGCGGGAGGGGGAGACCCAGTACTTC.

The chain has TRBV6-1 and TRBJ2-2; D remains unclear. Trimming took off 4 bases at V and 7 bases at J, with 19 bases between the two ends. The CDR3 length is 16 residues. The V gene's germline CDR1 is MNHNS and CDR2 SASEGT. The DNA of the CDR3 is TGTGCCAGCAGTGCAGTCTTTCAGGTCTCCGGCGGGGAGCTGTTTTTT. Its translation: CASSAVFQVSGGELFF.